Listed here is a single T cell receptor (beta chain). In germline, CDR1 is LNHNV, CDR2 YYDKDF (reference sequence). This CDR3 spans 13 amino acids. The record originates from a study of T cells expressing NK-cell markers. Background on the study: It was sorted CD3+CD56-NKG2C+, CD3+CD56+NKG2C- and CD3+CD56+NKG2C+ T cells that provided the TCR beta repertoires. HCMV seropositivity marked most of the eight sequenced donors; one was seronegative.

TCRdb re-called the 5' RACE reads and gives one entry per CDR3 protein, without DNA. The sample includes 450,000 to 600,000 distinct CDR3 sequences. The V call is TRBV15, the J call TRBJ2-7. Material: blood T cells: a sorted CD56 or NKG2C T cell subset, CD4+ or CD8+ T cells, or bulk PBMC T cells (not recorded which). The source is a man aged 18 to 35 in good health. The CDR3 here is CATSIARNYEQYF.